These 10 T cell receptor beta chains were all obtained from the same sample, sequenced in a study of cytomegalovirus exposure and HLA in healthy donors. The PCR employed 60 Vbeta primers together with 13 Jbeta primers. Generated by immunoSEQ multiplex PCR, the TCRdb table keeps only in-frame clones and is missing some. This table has approximately 110,000 clones, about 86% appearing once. What was sequenced was PBMCs. The receptors originated from a woman younger than 45 in good health and CMV-seronegative.

V usage is TRBV29-1 and J usage is TRBJ2-3; D is unclear. Trimming cost V 0 bases and J 10 bases, with 14 bases left between them. Germline loops: CDR1 SQVTM, CDR2 ANQGSEA. The CDR3 has 13 amino acids. CDR3 coding DNA: TGCAGCGTTGAAGAGTGGCCAGGCAGTGCGCAGTATTTT. This sequence encodes CSVEEWPGSAQYF.

CDR3 coding DNA: TGTGCCAGCAGCAGCAGGGGCGGCTACACCTTC. Translated, it gives CASSSRGGYTF. The J gene is TRBJ1-2, the V gene TRBV7-3; D perhaps matches TRBD1 (6 bases). Germline values: CDR1 SGHTA, CDR2 FQGTGA. V was pared by 5 bases and J by 8 bases, with 9 bases between. This CDR3 has 11 residues.

The sample holds one count of this clone. The genes are TRBV5-8 and TRBJ2-1; 7 bases line up with TRBD1. With V trimmed by 0 bases and J by 5 bases, 5 bases remained unmatched. Germline assignment: CDR1 SGHTS and CDR2 YDEGEE. The CDR3 contains 15 residues. The CDR3 DNA sequence: TGTGCCAGCAGCTTGGACAGGGGAGTCCACAATGAGCAGTTCTTC. The encoded protein is CASSLDRGVHNEQFF.

This rearrangement joins TRBV5-1 to TRBJ1-5, with 7 nucleotides matching TRBD1. CDR1 and CDR2 from the germline V gene are SGHRS and YFSETQ. The CDR3 is 14 amino acids. V was clipped by 4 bases and J by 3 bases; unmatched bases: 4. CDR3 DNA: TGCGCCAGCAGCCAAACAGGGGACAATCAGCCCCAGCATTTT. Its translation: CASSQTGDNQPQHF.

The gene calls are TRBV7-2 and TRBJ2-3; TRBD2 matches 7 bases. Germline trimming cut 0 bases from V and 5 bases from J; bases unmatched to any gene: 11. The length of the CDR3 is 17 residues. Germline lookup yields CDR1 SGHTA and CDR2 FQGNSA. CDR3 bases: TGTGCCAGCAGCTTAGCCATTCGCGGCGGGAGTAAAGATACGCAGTATTTT. Its protein product is CASSLAIRGGSKDTQYF.

V gene TRBV28 combines with J gene TRBJ1-1, with unresolved D. The germline gives CDR1 MDHEN, CDR2 SYDVKM. V lost 6 bases and J 6 bases, leaving 17 bases between the germline ends. The length of the CDR3 is 14 residues. CDR3 loop: CASSTTGTSPEAFF. Written as DNA, the CDR3 is TGTGCCAGCAGCACGACGGGAACCTCGCCTGAAGCTTTCTTT.

The CDR3 DNA reads TGTGCCAGCAGCTTAGGCGGGGCGGTACCTAGCTACGAGCAGTACTTC. It yields the protein CASSLGGAVPSYEQYF. The chain links TRBV7-2 to TRBJ2-7; TRBD2 might be the D (6 bases). The CDR3 has 16 amino acids. Germline V gene lookup returns CDR1 SGHTA and CDR2 FQGNSA. Trimming stripped 1 base from V and 3 bases from J, with 16 bases between.

This chain connects TRBV10-1 to TRBJ2-3; 12 bases line up with TRBD2. J gave up 5 bases and V 0 bases, and 0 bases lay outside the gene matches. The CDR3 totals 15 residues. Germline CDR1 reads WNHNN; CDR2 reads SYGVQD (reference sequence). The CDR3 here is CASSESGLAGDTQYF. The CDR3 DNA reads TGCGCCAGCAGTGAGTCGGGACTAGCGGGAGATACGCAGTATTTT.

V is TRBV6-5 and J is TRBJ2-1, with D possibly being TRBD1 (6 bases). The germline CDR1 and CDR2 sequences are MNHEY and SVGAGI. V was clipped by 2 bases and J by 8 bases, with 16 bases between them. This CDR3 is 15 amino acids long. CDR3 DNA sequence: TGTGCCAGCAGTTACCCAGGGGCGACCGTCGATGAGCAGTTCTTC. It is translated as CASSYPGATVDEQFF.

The chain uses TRBV9 and TRBJ2-1; the D gene is possibly TRBD2 (5 bases). The V end was cut by 0 bases, the J end by 0 bases, with 10 bases between. The CDR3 sequence is 16 residues long. Looked up from germline, CDR1 is SGDLS and CDR2 is YYNGEE. The CDR3 DNA sequence: TGTGCCAGCAGCGTAGACGGAACTAGCTCCTACAATGAGCAGTTCTTC. Protein sequence: CASSVDGTSSYNEQFF.